Here is one T cell receptor (beta chain) with its context. This entry belongs to a study of blood T cell repertoires in COVID-19. Whole-study context: PBMCs, B-cell-depleted T cells, or T cells were the source of the cDNA or gDNA that made up the material.

The CDR3 is 16 amino acids. CDR1 is SGDLS and CDR2 is YYNGEE in the germline V gene. The V end was cut by 0 bases, the J end by 0 bases, with 10 bases between. Seattle cases were enrolled at active infection and followed longitudinally. In the source study's methods: Amplification with reference gene primers provided the estimates of nucleated cell counts. TCRdb's copy holds only in-frame clones and misses some; the assay was immunoSEQ multiplex PCR. Clone size and V and J calls were adopted from that table, with D and trimming inferred from the DNA. The data contain about 370,000 clones, roughly 90% of them singletons.

Sequenced: peripheral blood. This sequence originates from a woman aged 25 to 39 with COVID-19, enrolled during active disease. The chain is built from TRBV9 and TRBJ1-3; no reliable D call. The CDR3 nucleotides read TGTGCCAGCAGCGTAGAGTCTGAGAGCTCTGGAAACACCATATATTTT. Protein: CASSVESESSGNTIYF.